What follows describes a single TCR beta chain. Germline V gene sequence: CDR1 SGHKS, CDR2 YYEKEE (reference sequence). Trimming removed 4 bases from V and 1 base from J; junction bases left unmatched: 10. The CDR3 has 17 amino acids. The table came from immunoSEQ multiplex PCR; TCRdb's copy has only in-frame clones and leaves some out. The data hold approximately 45,000 clones, with 86% observed a single time. This specimen comes from a study of blood T cell repertoires in COVID-19. Looking at the study overall: COVID-19 samples, acute and convalescent, were from the United States, Italy and Spain. The analysed material was cDNA or gDNA that came from T cells, B-cell-depleted T cells, or PBMCs.

Material: peripheral blood. The rearrangement links TRBV5-5 to TRBJ2-5; TRBD2 agrees at 10 bases. This clonotype was obtained from a man in his forties or fifties with active COVID-19. The CDR3 is CASSPRGLAVFQETQYF. CDR3 DNA sequence: TGTGCCAGCAGCCCGAGAGGACTAGCGGTTTTCCAAGAGACCCAGTACTTC.